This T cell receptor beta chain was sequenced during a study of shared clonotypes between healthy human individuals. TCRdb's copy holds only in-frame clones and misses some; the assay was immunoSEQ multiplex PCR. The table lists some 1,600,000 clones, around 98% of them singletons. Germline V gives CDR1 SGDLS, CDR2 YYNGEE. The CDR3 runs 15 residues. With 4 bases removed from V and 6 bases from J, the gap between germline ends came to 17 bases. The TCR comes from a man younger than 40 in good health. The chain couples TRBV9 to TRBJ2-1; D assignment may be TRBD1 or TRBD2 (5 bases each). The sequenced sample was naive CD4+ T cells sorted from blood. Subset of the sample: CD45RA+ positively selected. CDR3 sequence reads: CASSPRVLQGNEQFF. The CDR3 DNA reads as TGTGCCAGCAGCCCGAGGGTCCTCCAGGGCAATGAGCAGTTCTTC.